This T cell receptor beta chain is from a study of blood T cell repertoires in COVID-19 (TCRdb year 2020). Context from the whole study: The collaborator samples originated in the United States, Italy and Spain and spanned the acute and convalescent phases of COVID-19. Nearly every sample came with metadata listing a de-identified subject ID, COVID-19 status, age in years and sex. The material from the prospective study consisted of cDNA or gDNA derived from T cells, B-cell-depleted T cells, or PBMCs. Where available, HLA class I and class II types were taken from metadata supplied by the sample provider and were not determined by assay-based typing. Deeply sampled blood TCRbeta repertoires from subjects exposed to, actively infected with, or recovered from COVID-19 were included in the dataset. Samples were obtained from the ongoing ImmuneRACE study (first 160 participants) and from 1,000 to 1,500 subjects provided by 6 global collaborators. The repertoires were made available in a free public database intended to serve as a resource for research on the immune response to SARS-CoV-2.

A note on this clone: The antigen this receptor binds is unknown. Per-base quality was not reported, and no clone a single base away is much larger than it.

The immunoSEQ Assay, a bias-controlled multiplex PCR, was used to amplify TCRbeta CDR3 regions from genomic DNA. The original methods were these. The number of nucleated cells in each sample was estimated by amplification of reference gene primers within the assay. To quantify the absolute abundance of each unique TCRbeta CDR3 rearrangement, sequence reads were collapsed and filtered. Productive Simpson clonality was computed per sample as the square root of Simpson's diversity index over productive rearrangements. TCRdb re-hosts the immuneACCESS table, in-frame sequences only. Its copies lack some clones; in the studies checked, an unresolved V gene accounts for under half of them, and the cause for the rest is not known. V, J and clone size were drawn from that table, and D and trimming were deduced from the DNA. Across this sample there are 250,000 to 350,000 clones, with about nine tenths seen only once. The top ten hold 6% to 7% of the sample.

In Seattle, one collaborating source enrolled patients while the infection was active and tracked those patients longitudinally over the course of disease. Each collaborating institution followed its own protocols to collect whole blood in K2EDTA tubes. For TCRbeta analysis, collaborator samples were shipped as frozen whole blood, as isolated PBMCs, or as DNA extracted from either sample type. The CDR3, cysteine through phenylalanine, is 15 amino acids long. Only CDR3 DNA remains: 45 bases, in frame from the first base. CDR1 SGHNT and CDR2 YYREEE were looked up in the germline V gene (reference sequence). Trimming takes 4 bases off V and 3 bases off J; junction bases not matched to a gene: 4. The study at large found these results: Clinical and demographic metadata were provided uncurated, with the amount varying by source and participant.

The chain joins TRBV5-4 to TRBJ2-7, with TRBD2 identical over 13 junction bases. The receptor was derived from a woman aged 25 to 39 with COVID-19, enrolled during active disease. Sequences were obtained from peripheral blood. The DNA is as follows: TGTGCCAGCAGCGATGGACTAGCGGGAGACTACGAGCAGTACTTC. Translated, it reads CASSDGLAGDYEQYF. The reference TRBV5-4 and TRBJ2-7 proteins fill in what lies around the CDR3, so the full variable domain reads ETGVTQSPTHLIKTRGQQVTLRCSSQSGHNTVSWYQQALGQGPQFIFQYYREEENGRGNFPPRFSGLQFPNYSSELNVNALELDDSALYLCASSDGLAGDYEQYFGPGTRLTVT.